This T cell receptor (beta chain) was captured by sequencing in a study of shared clonotypes between healthy human individuals. Study context: Donor composition was a couple of women and three men, aged 18 to 49. Study observations and caveats: The naive CD4 repertoires of a handful of donors were compared, and around 5.1% of clonotypes were shared.

In the authors' workflow: Filtering differed since immunoSEQ provided only junctions, with no quality scores. Sequencing was performed with immunoSEQ multiplex PCR; in TCRdb, only in-frame clones are kept and a portion is missing. V and J calls and clone size are copied from that table; D and trimming were computed from the DNA. This table holds around 2,000,000 clones, roughly 95% found once. Of note for this clone: The antigen remains unidentified.

The germline V gene has CDR1 PRHDT and CDR2 FYEKMQ (reference sequence). This CDR3 region has 13 residues. V lost 1 base to trimming and J lost 4 bases, with 7 bases between them. Positively selected for CCR7, the CD45RO-negative cells used as naive CD8 cells excluded terminally differentiated effector memory CD45RA+ cells. V and J are TRBV13 and TRBJ2-5, with D unclear. Sequenced: naive CD8+ T cells sorted from blood. This receptor was obtained from a man aged 18-30 years in good health. CDR3 DNA: TGTGCCAGCAGCTTAGACACCAGAGAGACCCAGTACTTC. Encoded protein: CASSLDTRETQYF.